This passage covers 7 T cell receptor beta chains from one sample sequenced in a study of blood T cell repertoires in COVID-19. The table came from immunoSEQ multiplex PCR; TCRdb's copy has only in-frame clones and leaves some out. The sample holds 260,000 or so clones, around 82% seen once. What was sequenced was peripheral blood. The receptors were gathered from a human donor in a cohort sampled during active COVID-19.

This clone was seen a single time. This rearrangement joins TRBV19 to TRBJ2-4, with D tentatively TRBD2 (6 bases). The CDR3 extends over 19 amino acids. V shed 5 bases and J shed 3 bases, with 26 bases lying between them. In germline, CDR1 is LNHDA, CDR2 SQIVND (reference sequence). The CDR3 DNA follows: TGTGCCAGTAGTCAGGGTACTAGGGGAGGACGAAATGTCAAAAACATTCAGTACTTC. Its protein product is CASSQGTRGGRNVKNIQYF.

J is TRBJ2-2 and V is TRBV19; the match to TRBD1 covers 9 bases. V shed 5 bases and J 5 bases; nucleotides not matched to a gene: 9. Germline CDR1 is LNHDA and CDR2 is SQIVND (reference sequence). The CDR3 runs to 16 residues. The CDR3 region has the DNA TGTGCCAGTAGTTCCGGGACAGGGAGTAGTACCGGGGAGCTGTTTTTT. It codes for CASSSGTGSSTGELFF.

DNA of the CDR3: TGTGCCAGCAGTATGGGGACAGAGCAGTACTTC. It specifies CASSMGTEQYF. The chain carries TRBV2 and TRBJ2-7; a possible D gene is TRBD1 (6 bases). The CDR3 totals 11 residues. Germline lookup yields CDR1 SNHLY and CDR2 FYNNEI. Trimming cost V 5 bases and J 7 bases, with 9 bases left between them.

The chain uses TRBV7-2 and TRBJ1-2, with 7 bases matching TRBD1. Per germline, CDR1 SGHTA and CDR2 FQGNSA. The CDR3 contains 13 residues. V shed 4 bases and J 4 bases; nucleotides not matched to a gene: 3. The CDR3 loop reads CASSSGQIYGYTF. CDR3 nucleotides: TGTGCCAGCAGCTCGGGACAGATCTATGGCTACACCTTC.

This rearrangement joins TRBV2 to TRBJ2-7, with D unclear. The germline V gene has CDR1 SNHLY and CDR2 FYNNEI. CDR3 length: 11 residues. V was trimmed by 3 bases and J by 4 bases, leaving 4 bases between them. CDR3 sequence: CASSDRYEQYF. CDR3 nucleotides: TGTGCCAGCAGTGATCGGTACGAGCAGTACTTC.

This rearrangement joins TRBV19 to TRBJ2-7, with 12 positions matching TRBD1. Germline lookup yields CDR1 LNHDA and CDR2 SQIVND (reference sequence). The V segment lost 3 bases and the J segment 11 bases; nucleotides outside the gene matches: 14. This CDR3 has 16 residues. CDR3 region: CASSIPGTGGLSVKYF. The DNA of the CDR3 is TGTGCCAGTAGTATCCCCGGGACAGGGGGCTTATCCGTAAAGTACTTC.

V is TRBV27 and J is TRBJ2-5; TRBD2 matches at 12 bases. CDR1 and CDR2 (germline): MNHEY, SMNVEV (reference sequence). The CDR3 covers 15 residues. The trim removed 6 bases at V and 7 bases at J, leaving 9 bases unmatched. The CDR3 loop reads CASRGLAGPSGTQYF. CDR3 DNA sequence: TGTGCCAGCAGGGGACTAGCGGGTCCAAGTGGGACCCAGTACTTC.